The T cell receptor (beta chain) described here comes from a study of control samples from healthy donors and cancer patients. The V and J ends lost 6 bases and 3 bases, in that order; junction bases with no gene match: 8. The CDR3 is 15 residues long. Per germline, CDR1 ENHRY and CDR2 SYGVKD. Method: immunoSEQ multiplex PCR; TCRdb's copy keeps in-frame clones and lacks some. The sample consists of roughly 180,000 clones, 85% to 95% of them appearing once. Sequenced input: blood. This TCR was recovered from a woman aged 18-29 years in good health. The chain uses TRBV10-3 and TRBJ2-7, with 10 bases lining up with TRBD1. In DNA form, the CDR3 reads TGTGCCATCAGGGGGGACAGGGGAAGGCTCTACGAGCAGTACTTC. It translates to CAIRGDRGRLYEQYF.